This T cell receptor beta chain derives from a study of blood T cells in healthy people across ages. The CDR3 extends over 15 amino acids. V gave up 6 bases and J gave up 4 bases; unmatched junction bases: 12. Germline V gene lookup returns CDR1 SGHKS and CDR2 YYEKEE (reference sequence). As concerns this clonotype: Its antigen is not known. This may stem from a read error, because a much larger clone lies one nucleotide away.

For the second PCR, which ran for roughly 7 to 11 cycles, a sample-barcoded 5' primer and a J-beta primer mix were used. The yield of each sample was at least 2.5 million CDR3-containing paired-end reads. TCRdb passed the 5' RACE reads through MiXCR, listing each CDR3 protein once. The sample carries 850,000 or so distinct CDR3 sequences, under 35% recorded once. General observations from the study: For the donors, CMV status was unknown and possibly confounded expanded clonotype changes. When set beside aged donors, long-lived donors presented more naive CD4+ cells and higher diversity.

Donors gave 8 to 10 milliliters of peripheral blood apiece. The gene calls are TRBV5-5 and TRBJ1-2; 7 bases align to TRBD1. Material for sequencing was blood. This TCR derives from a woman aged 80 or older in good health. The CDR3 sequence: CASNLTGDSPYGYTF. The DNA of the CDR3 is TGTGCCAGCAACTTAACCGGGGACAGCCCCTATGGCTACACCTTC.